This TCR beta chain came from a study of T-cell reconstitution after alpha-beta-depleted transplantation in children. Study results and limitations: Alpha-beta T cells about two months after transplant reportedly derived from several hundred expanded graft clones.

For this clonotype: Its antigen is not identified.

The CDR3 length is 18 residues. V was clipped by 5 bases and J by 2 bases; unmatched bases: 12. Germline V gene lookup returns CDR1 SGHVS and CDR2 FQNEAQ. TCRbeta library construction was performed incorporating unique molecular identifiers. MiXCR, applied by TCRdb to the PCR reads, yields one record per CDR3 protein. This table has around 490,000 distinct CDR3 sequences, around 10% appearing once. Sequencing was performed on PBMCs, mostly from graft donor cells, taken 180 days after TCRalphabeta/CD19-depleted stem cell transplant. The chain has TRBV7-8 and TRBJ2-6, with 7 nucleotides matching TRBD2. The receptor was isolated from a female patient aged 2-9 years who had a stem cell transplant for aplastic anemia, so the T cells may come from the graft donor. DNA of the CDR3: TGTGCCAGCAGCCACCAGACTAGCCTCCGTGCTGGGGCCAACGTCCTGACTTTC. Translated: CASSHQTSLRAGANVLTF.